Below, one TCR beta chain is given with its context. Its antigen remains unidentified. This sample was included in a study of post-analysis software for immune sequencing data. Study in general: Recorded disease courses covered relapsing-remitting, secondary progressive and progressive-relapsing multiple sclerosis. Some patients had no subtype annotation. Overall study results and limits: F-measure co-clustering was strong for batch-matched samples. People with multiple sclerosis had a significantly lower normalized Chao1 diversity than controls did. Patients carried roughly 5 TRBV segments more frequently than controls did, and TRBV5-6, TRBV5-1 and TRBV20-1 were among them.

The CDR3 extends over 11 amino acids. Trimming shortened V by 7 bases and J by 7 bases, and 10 bases separated the two germline ends. Germline V lookup: CDR1 SEHNR, CDR2 FQNEAQ (reference sequence). Carried by the TCR beta cDNA libraries were unique molecular identifiers. The source material, about 0.95 to 11 million T cells, gave rise to roughly 0.5 million cDNA molecules. Via MiXCR, TCRdb re-called the PCR reads, giving one row per CDR3 protein. This sample carries hundreds of thousands of distinct CDR3 sequences, roughly 30% of them seen once, and the ten largest clones take more than 0.45%. The receptor was isolated from a girl aged 5 to 17 with multiple sclerosis. The rearrangement uses TRBV7-9 and TRBJ1-1; D is unclear. The sequenced sample consisted of blood. In nucleotides, the CDR3 is TGTGCCAGCACCAGAGGCATTGAAGCTTTCTTT. The encoded protein is CASTRGIEAFF. The whole variable domain, filled in from reference TRBV7-9 and TRBJ1-1, reads DTGVSQNPRHKITKRGQNVTFRCDPISEHNRLYWYRQTLGQGPEFLTYFQNEAQLEKSRLLSDRFSAERPKGSFSTLEIQRTEQGDSAMYLCASTRGIEAFFGQGTRLTVV.